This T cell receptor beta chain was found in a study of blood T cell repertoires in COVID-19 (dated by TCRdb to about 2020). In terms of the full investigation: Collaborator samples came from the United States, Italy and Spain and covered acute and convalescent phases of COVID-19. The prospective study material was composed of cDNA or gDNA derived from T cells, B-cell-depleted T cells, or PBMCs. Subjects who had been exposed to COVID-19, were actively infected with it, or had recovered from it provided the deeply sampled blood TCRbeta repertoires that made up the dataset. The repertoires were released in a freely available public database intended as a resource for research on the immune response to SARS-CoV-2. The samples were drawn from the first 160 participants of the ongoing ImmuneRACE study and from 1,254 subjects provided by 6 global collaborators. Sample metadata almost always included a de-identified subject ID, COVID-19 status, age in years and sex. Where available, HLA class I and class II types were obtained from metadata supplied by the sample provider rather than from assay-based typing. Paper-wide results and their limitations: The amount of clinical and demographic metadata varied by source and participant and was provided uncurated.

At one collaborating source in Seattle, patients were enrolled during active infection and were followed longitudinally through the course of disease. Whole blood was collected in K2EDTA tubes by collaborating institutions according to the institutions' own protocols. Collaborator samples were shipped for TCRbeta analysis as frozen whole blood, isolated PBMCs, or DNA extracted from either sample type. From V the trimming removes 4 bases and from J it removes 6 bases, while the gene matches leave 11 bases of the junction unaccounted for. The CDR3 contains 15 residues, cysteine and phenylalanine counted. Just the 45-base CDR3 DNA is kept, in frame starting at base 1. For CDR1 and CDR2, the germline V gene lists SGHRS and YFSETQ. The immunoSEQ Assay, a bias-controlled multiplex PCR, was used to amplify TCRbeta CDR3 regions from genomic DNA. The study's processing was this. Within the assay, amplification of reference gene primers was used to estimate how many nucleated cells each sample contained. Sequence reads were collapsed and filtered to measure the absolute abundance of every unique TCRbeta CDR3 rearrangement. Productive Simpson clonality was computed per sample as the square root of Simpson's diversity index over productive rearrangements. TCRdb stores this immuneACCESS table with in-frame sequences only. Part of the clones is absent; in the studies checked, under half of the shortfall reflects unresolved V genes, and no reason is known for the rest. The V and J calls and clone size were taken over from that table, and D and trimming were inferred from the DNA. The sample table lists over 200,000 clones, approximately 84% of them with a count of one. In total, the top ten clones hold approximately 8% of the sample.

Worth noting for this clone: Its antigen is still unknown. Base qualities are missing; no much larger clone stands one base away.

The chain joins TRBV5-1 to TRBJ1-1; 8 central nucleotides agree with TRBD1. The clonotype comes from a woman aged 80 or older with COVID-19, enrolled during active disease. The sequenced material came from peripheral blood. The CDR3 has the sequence CASSHGQGAVPEAFF. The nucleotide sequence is TGCGCCAGCAGCCACGGTCAGGGGGCTGTACCTGAAGCTTTCTTT.